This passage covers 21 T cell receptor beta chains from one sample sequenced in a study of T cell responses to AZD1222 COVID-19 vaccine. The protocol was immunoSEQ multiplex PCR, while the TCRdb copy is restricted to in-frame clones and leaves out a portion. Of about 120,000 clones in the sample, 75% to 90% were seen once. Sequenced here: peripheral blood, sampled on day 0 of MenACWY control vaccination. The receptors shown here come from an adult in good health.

The CDR3 region is CATSDNGGAGEQFF. The CDR3 coding sequence is TGTGCCACCAGTGATAACGGGGGGGCGGGAGAGCAGTTCTTC. The rearrangement links TRBV24-1 to TRBJ2-1; TRBD2 agrees at 8 bases. With 3 bases clipped from V and 10 bases from J, the junction kept 7 bases outside the gene matches. This CDR3 has 14 amino acids. Germline V lookup: CDR1 KGHDR, CDR2 SFDVKD.

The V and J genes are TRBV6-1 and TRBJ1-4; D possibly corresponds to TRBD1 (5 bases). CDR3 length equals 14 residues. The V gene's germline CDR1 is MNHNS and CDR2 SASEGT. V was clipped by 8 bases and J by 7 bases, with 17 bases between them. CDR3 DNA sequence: TGTGCCAGCTCACCCCCCAACCAGGGTGAAAAACTGTTTTTT. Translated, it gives CASSPPNQGEKLFF.

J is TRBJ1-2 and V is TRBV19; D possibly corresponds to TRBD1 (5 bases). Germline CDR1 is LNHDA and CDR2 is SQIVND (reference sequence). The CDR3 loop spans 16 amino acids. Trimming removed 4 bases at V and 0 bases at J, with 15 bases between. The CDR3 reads CASSTADSRANYGYTF. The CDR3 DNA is TGTGCCAGTAGTACCGCTGACAGTAGGGCTAACTATGGCTACACCTTC. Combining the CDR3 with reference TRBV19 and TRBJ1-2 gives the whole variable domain DGGITQSPKYLFRKEGQNVTLSCEQNLNHDAMYWYRQDPGQGLRLIYYSQIVNDFQKGDIAEGYSVSREKKESFPLTVTSAQKNPTAFYLCASSTADSRANYGYTFGSGTRLTVV.

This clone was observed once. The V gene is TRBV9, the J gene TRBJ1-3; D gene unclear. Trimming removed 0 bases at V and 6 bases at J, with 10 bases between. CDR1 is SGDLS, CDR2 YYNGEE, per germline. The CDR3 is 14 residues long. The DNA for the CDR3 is TGTGCCAGCAGCGTAGTGGGGATCGCAAACACCATATATTTT. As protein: CASSVVGIANTIYF.

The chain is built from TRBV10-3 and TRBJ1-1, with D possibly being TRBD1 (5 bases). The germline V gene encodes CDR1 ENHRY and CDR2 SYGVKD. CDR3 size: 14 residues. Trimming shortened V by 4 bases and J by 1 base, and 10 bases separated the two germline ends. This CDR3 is CAISGGPPNTEAFF. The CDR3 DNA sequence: TGTGCCATCAGTGGGGGACCTCCGAACACTGAAGCTTTCTTT.

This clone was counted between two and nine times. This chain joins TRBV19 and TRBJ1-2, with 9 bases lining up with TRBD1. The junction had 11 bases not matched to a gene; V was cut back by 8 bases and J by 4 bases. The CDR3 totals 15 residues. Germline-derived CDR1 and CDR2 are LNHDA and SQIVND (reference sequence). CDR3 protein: CASAPDRGTGYGYTF. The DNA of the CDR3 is TGTGCCAGTGCCCCGGACAGGGGTACGGGCTATGGCTACACCTTC.

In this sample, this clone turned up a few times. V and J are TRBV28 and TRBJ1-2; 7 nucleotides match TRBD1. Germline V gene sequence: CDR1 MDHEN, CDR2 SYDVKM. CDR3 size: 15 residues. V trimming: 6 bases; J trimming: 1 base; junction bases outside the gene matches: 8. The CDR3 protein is CASRRQGGFNYGYTF. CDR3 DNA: TGTGCCAGCAGAAGACAGGGAGGCTTTAACTATGGCTACACCTTC.

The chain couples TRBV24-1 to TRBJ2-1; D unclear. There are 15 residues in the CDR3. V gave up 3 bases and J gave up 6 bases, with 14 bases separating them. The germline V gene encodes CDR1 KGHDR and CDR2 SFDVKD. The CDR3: CATSDGPPTGNEQFF. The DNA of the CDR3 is TGTGCCACCAGTGATGGACCCCCCACGGGCAATGAGCAGTTCTTC.

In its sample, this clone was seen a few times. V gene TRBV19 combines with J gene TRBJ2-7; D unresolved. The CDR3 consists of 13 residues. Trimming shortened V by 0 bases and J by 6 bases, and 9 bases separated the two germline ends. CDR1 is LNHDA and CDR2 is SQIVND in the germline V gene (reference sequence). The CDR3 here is CASSIDRGFEQYF. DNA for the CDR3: TGTGCCAGTAGTATAGACCGAGGATTCGAGCAGTACTTC.

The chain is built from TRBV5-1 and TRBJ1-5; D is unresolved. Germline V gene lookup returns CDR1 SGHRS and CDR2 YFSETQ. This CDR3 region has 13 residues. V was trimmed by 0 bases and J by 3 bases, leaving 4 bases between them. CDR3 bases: TGCGCCAGCAGCTTGGCCCCCAATCAGCCCCAGCATTTT. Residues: CASSLAPNQPQHF.

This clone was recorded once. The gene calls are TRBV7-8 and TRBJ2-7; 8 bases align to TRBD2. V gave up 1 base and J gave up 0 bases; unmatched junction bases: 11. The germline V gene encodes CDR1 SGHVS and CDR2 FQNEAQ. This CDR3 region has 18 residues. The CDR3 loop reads CASSLGRFSGISSYEQYF. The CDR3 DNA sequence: TGTGCCAGCAGCTTAGGCCGGTTTAGCGGGATAAGCTCCTACGAGCAGTACTTC.

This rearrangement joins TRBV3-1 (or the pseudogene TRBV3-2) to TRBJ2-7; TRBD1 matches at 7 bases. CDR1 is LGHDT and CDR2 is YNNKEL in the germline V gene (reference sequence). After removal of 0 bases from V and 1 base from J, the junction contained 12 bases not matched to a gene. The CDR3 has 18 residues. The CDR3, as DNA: TGTGCCAGCAGCCAAGACCCGGGACAGTCAAAAGGGTCCTACGAGCAGTACTTC. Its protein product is CASSQDPGQSKGSYEQYF.

The CDR3, as DNA: TGTGCCAGTAGTATTGGACCCCTTAGCACAGATACGCAGTATTTT. As protein: CASSIGPLSTDTQYF. The chain employs TRBV19 and TRBJ2-3; D remains ambiguous. The ends were cut back, 3 bases at V and 0 bases at J, with 10 bases in the middle. The length of the CDR3 is 15 residues. The germline gives CDR1 LNHDA, CDR2 SQIVND (reference sequence).

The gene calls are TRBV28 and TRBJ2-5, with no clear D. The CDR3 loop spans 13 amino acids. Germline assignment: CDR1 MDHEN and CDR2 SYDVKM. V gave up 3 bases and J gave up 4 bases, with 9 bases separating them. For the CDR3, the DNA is TGTGCCAGCAGTTTCGGACGGATAGAGACCCAGTACTTC. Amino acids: CASSFGRIETQYF. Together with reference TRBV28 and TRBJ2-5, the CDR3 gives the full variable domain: DVKVTQSSRYLVKRTGEKVFLECVQDMDHENMFWYRQDPGLGLRLIYFSYDVKMKEKGDIPEGYSVSREKKERFSLILESASTNQTSMYLCASSFGRIETQYFGPGTRLLVL.

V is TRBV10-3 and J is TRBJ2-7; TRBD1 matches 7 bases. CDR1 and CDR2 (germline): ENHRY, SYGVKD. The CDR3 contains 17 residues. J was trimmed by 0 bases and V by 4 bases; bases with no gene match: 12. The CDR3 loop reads CAISVSLRQGSSYEQYF. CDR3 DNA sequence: TGTGCCATCAGTGTATCTCTTAGACAGGGCAGCTCCTACGAGCAGTACTTC.

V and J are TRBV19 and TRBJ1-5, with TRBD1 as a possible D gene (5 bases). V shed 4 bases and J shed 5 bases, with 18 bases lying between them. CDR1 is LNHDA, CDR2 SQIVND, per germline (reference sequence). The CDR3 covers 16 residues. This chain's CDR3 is CASSTSVGPRDQPQHF. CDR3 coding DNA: TGTGCCAGTAGTACGTCAGTTGGACCCAGGGATCAGCCCCAGCATTTT.

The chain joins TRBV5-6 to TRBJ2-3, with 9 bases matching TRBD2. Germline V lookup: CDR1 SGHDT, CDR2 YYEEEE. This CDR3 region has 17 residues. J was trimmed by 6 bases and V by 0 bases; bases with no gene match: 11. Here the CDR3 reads CASSLEVGLAGTDTQYF. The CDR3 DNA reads TGTGCCAGCAGCTTGGAGGTAGGGCTAGCGGGGACGGATACGCAGTATTTT.

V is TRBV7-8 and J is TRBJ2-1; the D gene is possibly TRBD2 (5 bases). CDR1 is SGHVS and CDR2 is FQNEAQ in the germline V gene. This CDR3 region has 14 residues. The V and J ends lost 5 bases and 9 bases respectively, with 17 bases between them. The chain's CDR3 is CASSAGRAVGEQFF. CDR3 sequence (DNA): TGTGCCAGCAGCGCCGGGCGGGCCGTCGGTGAGCAGTTCTTC.

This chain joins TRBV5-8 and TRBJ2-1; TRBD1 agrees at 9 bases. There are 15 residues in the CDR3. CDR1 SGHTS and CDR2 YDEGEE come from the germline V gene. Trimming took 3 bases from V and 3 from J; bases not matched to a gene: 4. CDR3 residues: CASSSGQGNYNEQFF. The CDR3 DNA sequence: TGTGCCAGCAGCTCGGGACAGGGAAACTACAATGAGCAGTTCTTC.

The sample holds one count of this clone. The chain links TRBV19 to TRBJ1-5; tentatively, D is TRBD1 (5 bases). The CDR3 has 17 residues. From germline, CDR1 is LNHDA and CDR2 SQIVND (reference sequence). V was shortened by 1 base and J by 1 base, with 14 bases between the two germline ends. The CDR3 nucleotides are TGTGCCAGTAGTATAGGGTTCGGGACGGCCAGCAATCAGCCCCAGCATTTT. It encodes CASSIGFGTASNQPQHF.

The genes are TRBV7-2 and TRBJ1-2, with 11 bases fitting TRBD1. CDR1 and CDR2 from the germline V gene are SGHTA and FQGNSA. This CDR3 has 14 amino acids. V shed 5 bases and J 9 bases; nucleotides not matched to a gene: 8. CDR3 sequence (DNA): TGTGCCAGCAGCCAATCCGGGACAGGGGGGCGCTACACCTTC. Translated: CASSQSGTGGRYTF.